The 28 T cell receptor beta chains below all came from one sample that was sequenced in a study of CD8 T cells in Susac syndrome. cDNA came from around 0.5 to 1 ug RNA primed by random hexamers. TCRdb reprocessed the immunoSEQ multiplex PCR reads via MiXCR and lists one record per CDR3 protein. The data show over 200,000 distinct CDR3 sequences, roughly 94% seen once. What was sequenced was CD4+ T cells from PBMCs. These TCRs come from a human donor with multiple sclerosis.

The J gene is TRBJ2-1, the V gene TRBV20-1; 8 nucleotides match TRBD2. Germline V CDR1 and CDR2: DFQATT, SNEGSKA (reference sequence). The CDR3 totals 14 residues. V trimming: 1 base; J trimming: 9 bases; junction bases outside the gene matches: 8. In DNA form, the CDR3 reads TGCAGTGCTAGAGGGACTAGCAGCTATGGTGAGCAGTTCTTC. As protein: CSARGTSSYGEQFF.

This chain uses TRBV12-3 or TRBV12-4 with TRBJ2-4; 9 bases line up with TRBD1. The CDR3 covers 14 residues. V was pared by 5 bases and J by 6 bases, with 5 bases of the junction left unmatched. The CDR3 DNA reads TGTGCCAGCAGTAACACAGGGGGCATAAACATTCAGTACTTC. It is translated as CASSNTGGINIQYF.

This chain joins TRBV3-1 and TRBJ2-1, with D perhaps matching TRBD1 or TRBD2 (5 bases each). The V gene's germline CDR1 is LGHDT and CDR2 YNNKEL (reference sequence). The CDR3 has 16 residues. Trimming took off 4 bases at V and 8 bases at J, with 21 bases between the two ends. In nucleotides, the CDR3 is TGTGCCAGCAGCCTCCCGGGACCTCCCAGGTGGGATGAGCAGTTCTTC. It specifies CASSLPGPPRWDEQFF.

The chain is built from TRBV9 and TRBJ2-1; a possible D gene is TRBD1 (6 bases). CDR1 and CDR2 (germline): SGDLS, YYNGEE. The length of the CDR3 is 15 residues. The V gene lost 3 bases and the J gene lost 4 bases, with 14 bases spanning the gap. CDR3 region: CASSGGEGGYNEQFF. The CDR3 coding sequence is TGTGCCAGCAGCGGGGGCGAAGGGGGTTACAATGAGCAGTTCTTC.

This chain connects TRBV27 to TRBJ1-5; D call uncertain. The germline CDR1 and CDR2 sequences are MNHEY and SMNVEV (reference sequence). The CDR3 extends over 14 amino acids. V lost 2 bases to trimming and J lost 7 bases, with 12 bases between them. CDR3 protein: CASSLEGAYQPQHF. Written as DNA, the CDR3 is TGTGCCAGCAGTTTAGAAGGAGCCTACCAGCCCCAGCATTTT.

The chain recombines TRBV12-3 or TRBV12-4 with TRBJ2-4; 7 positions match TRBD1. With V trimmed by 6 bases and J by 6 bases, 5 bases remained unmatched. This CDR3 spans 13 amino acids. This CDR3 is CASRQQGRNIQYF. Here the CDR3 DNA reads TGTGCCAGCAGGCAACAGGGGAGAAACATTCAGTACTTC.

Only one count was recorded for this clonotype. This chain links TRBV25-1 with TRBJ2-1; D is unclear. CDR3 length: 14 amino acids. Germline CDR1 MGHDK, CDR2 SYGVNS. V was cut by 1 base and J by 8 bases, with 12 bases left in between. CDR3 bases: TGTGCCAGCAGTGAATCTTGGCGAGGAGATGAGCAGTTCTTC. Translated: CASSESWRGDEQFF.

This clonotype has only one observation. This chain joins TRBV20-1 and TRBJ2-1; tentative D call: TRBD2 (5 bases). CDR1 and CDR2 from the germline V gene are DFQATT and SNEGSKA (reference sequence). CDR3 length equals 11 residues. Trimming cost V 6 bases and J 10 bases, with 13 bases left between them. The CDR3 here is CSAPGVEEQFF. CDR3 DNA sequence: TGCAGTGCCCCCGGGGTCGAGGAGCAGTTCTTC.

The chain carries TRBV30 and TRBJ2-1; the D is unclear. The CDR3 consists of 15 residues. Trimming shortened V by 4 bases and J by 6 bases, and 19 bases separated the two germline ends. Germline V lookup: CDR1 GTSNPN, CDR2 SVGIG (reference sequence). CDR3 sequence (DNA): TGTGCCTGGACCTCTAAGGTAGGGATGGGCAATGAGCAGTTCTTC. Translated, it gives CAWTSKVGMGNEQFF.

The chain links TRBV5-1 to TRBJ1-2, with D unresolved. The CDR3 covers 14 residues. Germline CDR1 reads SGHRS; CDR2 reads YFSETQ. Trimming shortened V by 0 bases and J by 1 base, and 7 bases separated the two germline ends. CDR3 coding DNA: TGCGCCAGCAGCTTGGATGGGTTTAACTATGGCTACACCTTC. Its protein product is CASSLDGFNYGYTF.

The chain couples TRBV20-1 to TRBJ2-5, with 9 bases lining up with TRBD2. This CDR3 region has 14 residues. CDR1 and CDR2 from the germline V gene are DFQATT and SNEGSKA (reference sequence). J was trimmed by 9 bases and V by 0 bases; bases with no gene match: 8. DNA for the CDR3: TGCAGTGCTAGAGATAGTAGCGGGGGAATCTCCCAGTACTTC. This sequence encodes CSARDSSGGISQYF.

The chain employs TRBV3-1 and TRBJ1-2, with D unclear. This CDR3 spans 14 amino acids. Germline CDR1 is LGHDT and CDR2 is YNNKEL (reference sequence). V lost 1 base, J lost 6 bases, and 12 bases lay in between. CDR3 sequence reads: CASSQVTEINGYTF. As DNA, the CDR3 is TGTGCCAGCAGCCAAGTCACGGAAATAAATGGCTACACCTTC.

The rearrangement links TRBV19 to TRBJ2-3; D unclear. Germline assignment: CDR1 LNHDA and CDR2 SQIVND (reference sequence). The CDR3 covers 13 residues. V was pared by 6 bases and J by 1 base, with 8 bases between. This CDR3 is CASRNLGTDTQYF. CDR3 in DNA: TGTGCCAGTAGGAATCTAGGCACAGATACGCAGTATTTT.

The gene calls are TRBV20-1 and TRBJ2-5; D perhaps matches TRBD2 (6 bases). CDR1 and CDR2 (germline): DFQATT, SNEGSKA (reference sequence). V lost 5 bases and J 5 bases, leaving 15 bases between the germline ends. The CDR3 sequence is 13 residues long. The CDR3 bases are TGCAGTGCTTCCCAGGCGGGGATCGAGACCCAGTACTTC. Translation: CSASQAGIETQYF.

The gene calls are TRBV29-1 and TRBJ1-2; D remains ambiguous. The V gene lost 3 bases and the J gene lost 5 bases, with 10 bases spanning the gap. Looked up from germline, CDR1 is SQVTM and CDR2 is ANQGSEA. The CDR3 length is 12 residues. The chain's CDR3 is CSVDVHNYGYTF. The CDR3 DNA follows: TGCAGCGTTGATGTACACAATTATGGCTACACCTTC.

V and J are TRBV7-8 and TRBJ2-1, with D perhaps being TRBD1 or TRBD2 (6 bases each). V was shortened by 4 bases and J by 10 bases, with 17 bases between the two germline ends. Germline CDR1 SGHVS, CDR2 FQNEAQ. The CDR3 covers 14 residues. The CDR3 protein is CASSSYREVSEQFF. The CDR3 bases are TGTGCCAGCAGCTCCTACAGGGAGGTAAGCGAGCAGTTCTTC.

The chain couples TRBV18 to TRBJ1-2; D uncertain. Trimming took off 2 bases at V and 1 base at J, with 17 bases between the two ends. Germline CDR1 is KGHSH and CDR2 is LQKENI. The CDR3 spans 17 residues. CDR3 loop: CASSPWGTQIHNYGYTF. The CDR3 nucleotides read TGTGCCAGCTCACCATGGGGAACACAGATCCATAACTATGGCTACACCTTC.

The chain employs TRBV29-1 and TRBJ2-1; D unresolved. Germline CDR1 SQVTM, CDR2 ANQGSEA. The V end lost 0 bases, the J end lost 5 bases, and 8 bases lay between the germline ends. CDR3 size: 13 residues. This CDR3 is CSVEDRAHNEQFF. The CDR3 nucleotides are TGCAGCGTTGAAGATAGGGCCCACAATGAGCAGTTCTTC.

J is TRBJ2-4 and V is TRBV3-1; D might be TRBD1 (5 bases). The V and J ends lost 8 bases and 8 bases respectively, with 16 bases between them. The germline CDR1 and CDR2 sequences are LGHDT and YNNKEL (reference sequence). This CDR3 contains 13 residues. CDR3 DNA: TGTGCCAGCGGAGATCCCAGGGCGGACATTCAGTACTTC. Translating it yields CASGDPRADIQYF. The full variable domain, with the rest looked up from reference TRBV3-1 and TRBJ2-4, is DTAVSQTPKYLVTQMGNDKSIKCEQNLGHDTMYWYKQDSKKFLKIMFSYNNKELIINETVPNRFSPKSPDKAHLNLHINSLELGDSAVYFCASGDPRADIQYFGAGTRLSVL.

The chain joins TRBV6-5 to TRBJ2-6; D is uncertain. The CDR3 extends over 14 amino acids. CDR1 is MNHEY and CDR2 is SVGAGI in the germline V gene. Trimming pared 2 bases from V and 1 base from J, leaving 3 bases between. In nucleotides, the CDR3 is TGTGCCAGCAGTTACGATTCTGGGGCCAACGTCCTGACTTTC. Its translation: CASSYDSGANVLTF.

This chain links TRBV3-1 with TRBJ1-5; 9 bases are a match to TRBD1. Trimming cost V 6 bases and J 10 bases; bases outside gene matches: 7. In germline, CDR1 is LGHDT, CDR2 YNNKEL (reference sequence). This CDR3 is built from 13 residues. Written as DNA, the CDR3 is TGTGCCAGCAGTCAGGACAGGGGCCACCCCCAGCATTTT. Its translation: CASSQDRGHPQHF.

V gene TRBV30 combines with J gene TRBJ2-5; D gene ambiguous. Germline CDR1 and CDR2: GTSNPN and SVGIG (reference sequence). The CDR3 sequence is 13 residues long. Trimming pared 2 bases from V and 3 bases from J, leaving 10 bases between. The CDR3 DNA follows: TGTGCCTGGAGTAGGGCGATCGAAGAGACCCAGTACTTC. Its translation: CAWSRAIEETQYF.

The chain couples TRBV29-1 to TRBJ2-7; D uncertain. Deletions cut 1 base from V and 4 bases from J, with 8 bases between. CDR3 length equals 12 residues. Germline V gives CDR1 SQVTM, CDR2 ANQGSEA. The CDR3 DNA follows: TGCAGCGTTGAAGGCCCAGGTTACGAGCAGTACTTC. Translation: CSVEGPGYEQYF.

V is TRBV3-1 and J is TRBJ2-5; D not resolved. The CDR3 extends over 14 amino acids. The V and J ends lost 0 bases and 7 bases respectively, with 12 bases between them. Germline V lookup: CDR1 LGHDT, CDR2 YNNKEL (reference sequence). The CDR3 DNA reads TGTGCCAGCAGCCAAGATTGGACCCTCTCGACCCAGTACTTC. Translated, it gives CASSQDWTLSTQYF.

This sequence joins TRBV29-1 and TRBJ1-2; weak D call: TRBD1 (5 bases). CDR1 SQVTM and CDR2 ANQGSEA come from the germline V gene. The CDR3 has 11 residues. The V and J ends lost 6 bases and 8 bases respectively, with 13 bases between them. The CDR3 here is CSVGPRTGYTF. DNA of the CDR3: TGCAGCGTGGGACCGCGGACGGGCTACACCTTC.

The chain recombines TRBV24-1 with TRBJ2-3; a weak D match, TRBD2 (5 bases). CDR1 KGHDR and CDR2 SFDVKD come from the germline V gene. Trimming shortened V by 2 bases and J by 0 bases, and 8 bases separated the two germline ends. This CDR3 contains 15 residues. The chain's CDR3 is CATSDSRTSTDTQYF. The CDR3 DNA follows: TGTGCCACCAGTGATTCTCGGACTAGCACAGATACGCAGTATTTT.

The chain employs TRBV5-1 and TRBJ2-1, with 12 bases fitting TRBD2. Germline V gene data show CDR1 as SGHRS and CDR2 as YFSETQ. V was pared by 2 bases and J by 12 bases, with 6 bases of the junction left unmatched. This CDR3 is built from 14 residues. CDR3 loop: CASSFNLAGGPQFF. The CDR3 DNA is TGCGCCAGCAGCTTTAACCTAGCGGGGGGGCCGCAGTTCTTC. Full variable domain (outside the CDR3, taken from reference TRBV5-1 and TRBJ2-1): KAGVTQTPRYLIKTRGQQVTLSCSPISGHRSVSWYQQTPGQGLQFLFEYFSETQRNKGNFPGRFSGRQFSNSRSEMNVSTLELGDSALYLCASSFNLAGGPQFFGPGTRLTVL.

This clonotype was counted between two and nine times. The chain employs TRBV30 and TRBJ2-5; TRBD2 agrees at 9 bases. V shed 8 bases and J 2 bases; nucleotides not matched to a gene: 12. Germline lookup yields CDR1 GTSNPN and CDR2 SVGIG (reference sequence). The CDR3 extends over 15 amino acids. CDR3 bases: TGTGCCGCGACGGCGGGGCTAGCGGGGCAAGAGACCCAGTACTTC. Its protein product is CAATAGLAGQETQYF.